These 26 T cell receptor beta chains were all obtained from the same sample, sequenced in a study of T cell responses to AZD1222 COVID-19 vaccine. The method was immunoSEQ multiplex PCR; TCRdb's version includes in-frame clones alone and lacks a portion of them. The data contain approximately 220,000 clones, under 95% of them singletons. Sequenced here: peripheral blood, sampled on day 0 of MenACWY control vaccination. Receptors were obtained from an adult in good health.

The rearrangement uses TRBV18 and TRBJ1-3; D gene ambiguous. V was cut by 2 bases and J by 2 bases, with 10 bases left in between. In germline, CDR1 is KGHSH, CDR2 LQKENI. The CDR3 loop spans 15 amino acids. The CDR3 loop is CASSPNPSTGNTIYF. The CDR3 coding sequence is TGTGCCAGCTCACCAAACCCGAGTACTGGAAACACCATATATTTT.

V and J are TRBV27 and TRBJ1-1; a weak D match, TRBD1 (5 bases). Trimming pared 4 bases from V and 3 bases from J, leaving 15 bases between. Germline V gene lookup returns CDR1 MNHEY and CDR2 SMNVEV (reference sequence). CDR3 size: 15 residues. The CDR3 nucleotides read TGTGCCAGCAGTTGGCGTATGGGGACGGACACTGAAGCTTTCTTT. It translates to CASSWRMGTDTEAFF.

The V call is TRBV2, the J call TRBJ2-3, with 9 positions matching TRBD1. This CDR3 has 14 amino acids. The V gene's germline CDR1 is SNHLY and CDR2 FYNNEI. The V gene end was trimmed by 6 bases and the J gene end by 4 bases; junction bases not matched to a gene: 5. The CDR3 here is CASRGGQGPDTQYF. CDR3 DNA: TGTGCCAGCAGGGGGGGACAGGGCCCAGATACGCAGTATTTT.

The chain employs TRBV10-3 and TRBJ1-1; TRBD1 might be the D (5 bases). V was trimmed by 3 bases and J by 4 bases, leaving 12 bases between them. This CDR3 contains 14 residues. Germline values: CDR1 ENHRY, CDR2 SYGVKD. CDR3 amino acids: CAISDPGLATEAFF. The CDR3 DNA is TGTGCCATCAGTGACCCAGGGTTGGCCACTGAAGCTTTCTTT.

The CDR3 sequence is CASSLEGAVDGYTF. The CDR3 DNA is TGTGCCAGCAGCTTAGAAGGGGCAGTGGACGGCTACACCTTC. V usage is TRBV7-9 and J usage is TRBJ1-2; TRBD1 might be the D (5 bases). V gave up 1 base and J gave up 8 bases, with 14 bases separating them. Germline CDR1 SEHNR, CDR2 FQNEAQ (reference sequence). There are 14 residues in the CDR3.

This chain connects TRBV11-3 to TRBJ2-3; 14 bases line up with TRBD2. CDR1 and CDR2 from the germline V gene are SGHNT and YENEEA. The CDR3 consists of 16 residues. After removal of 3 bases from V and 4 bases from J, the junction contained 3 bases not matched to a gene. As DNA, the CDR3 is TGTGCCAGCAGCTTGGGACTAGCGGGGGATGCAGATACGCAGTATTTT. Protein: CASSLGLAGDADTQYF.

The CDR3 sequence: CASSLRTGRNSPLHF. DNA for the CDR3: TGTGCCAGCAGCCTTCGGACAGGGAGAAACTCACCCCTCCACTTT. The J gene is TRBJ1-6, the V gene TRBV7-2, with 8 nucleotides matching TRBD1. CDR1 and CDR2 (germline): SGHTA, FQGNSA. V lost 5 bases and J lost 10; bases outside the gene matches: 10. The CDR3 is 15 amino acids.

The V gene is TRBV30, the J gene TRBJ1-4; D ambiguous. The CDR3 runs 14 residues. V was trimmed by 2 bases and J by 7 bases, leaving 14 bases between them. CDR1 and CDR2 (germline): GTSNPN, SVGIG (reference sequence). The CDR3 spells CAWSLDEGGEKLFF. The CDR3 DNA is TGTGCCTGGAGTTTGGATGAGGGTGGTGAAAAACTGTTTTTT.

The V and J genes are TRBV7-8 and TRBJ1-3; D is uncertain. Trimming pared 1 base from V and 0 bases from J, leaving 10 bases between. The CDR3 is made up of 16 amino acids. CDR1 is SGHVS and CDR2 is FQNEAQ in the germline V gene. The CDR3 nucleotides are TGTGCCAGCAGCTTAGGAAGGCCTAGCTCTGGAAACACCATATATTTT. It codes for CASSLGRPSSGNTIYF.

This clone was counted once. The chain links TRBV4-1 to TRBJ1-4; TRBD1 aligns across 9 bases. Trimming at V came to 1 base and at J to 8 bases, leaving 5 bases not matched to a gene. CDR1 is MGHRA, CDR2 YSYEKL, per germline. The CDR3 extends over 15 amino acids. The CDR3 region is CASSQGGQGYEKLFF. The CDR3 DNA reads as TGCGCCAGCAGCCAAGGGGGACAGGGATACGAAAAACTGTTTTTT.

V usage is TRBV7-2 and J usage is TRBJ2-2; D not certain. Germline CDR1 and CDR2: SGHTA and FQGNSA. The V gene lost 5 bases and the J gene lost 0 bases, with 4 bases spanning the gap. The CDR3 spans 13 residues. This CDR3 reads CASSATNTGELFF. The CDR3 DNA reads TGTGCCAGCAGCGCAACGAACACCGGGGAGCTGTTTTTT.

This chain joins TRBV30 and TRBJ1-2; D possibly corresponds to TRBD1 (5 bases). Germline V lookup: CDR1 GTSNPN, CDR2 SVGIG (reference sequence). The length of the CDR3 is 15 residues. The ends were cut back, 1 base at V and 8 bases at J, with 20 bases in the middle. As DNA, the CDR3 is TGTGCCTGGAGTGATTTGGGGGGAGTGGAGGGCGGCTACACCTTC. Translating it yields CAWSDLGGVEGGYTF.

This chain joins TRBV19 and TRBJ1-5; D call uncertain. Deletions cut 4 bases from V and 1 base from J, with 11 bases between. The V gene's germline CDR1 is LNHDA and CDR2 SQIVND (reference sequence). This CDR3 contains 15 residues. CDR3 residues: CASSTTDGSNQPQHF. CDR3 DNA: TGTGCCAGTAGTACGACGGATGGAAGCAATCAGCCCCAGCATTTT.

This chain uses TRBV19 with TRBJ1-6; D unclear. CDR3 length: 17 amino acids. From germline, CDR1 is LNHDA and CDR2 SQIVND (reference sequence). V was trimmed by 5 bases and J by 0 bases, leaving 14 bases between them. DNA of the CDR3: TGTGCCAGTAGTCCCTCCAATAACTACTCCTATAATTCACCCCTCCACTTT. Protein sequence: CASSPSNNYSYNSPLHF.

V is TRBV4-2 and J is TRBJ2-2; possibly TRBD2 for D (7 bases). Trimming took off 0 bases at V and 2 bases at J, with 10 bases between the two ends. CDR3 length equals 16 residues. The V gene's germline CDR1 is LGHNA and CDR2 YNFKEQ. The CDR3 coding sequence is TGTGCCAGCAGCCAAGATCGGGGGGCCAACACCGGGGAGCTGTTTTTT. This codes for CASSQDRGANTGELFF.

The chain combines TRBV5-1 with TRBJ2-3; 7 bases fit TRBD1. Per the germline V gene, CDR1 is SGHRS and CDR2 is YFSETQ. The CDR3 length is 19 residues. V shed 1 base, J shed 0 bases, and the junction held 14 bases outside the gene matches. As DNA, the CDR3 is TGCGCCAGCAGCTTGATTGTAGGGGGCCCTAAGGGGAGCACAGATACGCAGTATTTT. Translating gives CASSLIVGGPKGSTDTQYF.

A few counts support this clone. The genes are TRBV5-8 and TRBJ1-5, with D unclear. V was pared by 4 bases and J by 7 bases, with 12 bases between. The CDR3 loop spans 13 amino acids. CDR1 and CDR2 from the germline V gene are SGHTS and YDEGEE. The CDR3 region is CASSPSPGQPQHF. The CDR3 DNA reads as TGTGCCAGCAGCCCCTCACCCGGGCAGCCCCAGCATTTT.

The chain carries TRBV3-1 (or the pseudogene TRBV3-2) and TRBJ2-7; 9 nucleotides match TRBD2. The CDR3 loop spans 16 amino acids. From germline, CDR1 is LGHDT and CDR2 YNNKEL (reference sequence). The V segment lost 2 bases and the J segment 5 bases; nucleotides outside the gene matches: 10. CDR3 bases: TGTGCCAGCAGCCAATTGGCGGGGGGGCTGTATGACGAGCAGTACTTC. As protein: CASSQLAGGLYDEQYF.

V usage is TRBV15 and J usage is TRBJ2-2; D unclear. In germline, CDR1 is LNHNV, CDR2 YYDKDF (reference sequence). Trimming removed 3 bases at V and 4 bases at J, with 9 bases between. CDR3 size: 14 residues. CDR3 nucleotide sequence: TGTGCCACCAGCAGGAAGACGGGCACCGGGGAGCTGTTTTTT. Amino acids: CATSRKTGTGELFF.

This clone has just one count. At the DNA level, this CDR3 is encoded by other sequences in the same sample as well. The chain joins TRBV30 to TRBJ1-2; D gene ambiguous. Germline V lookup: CDR1 GTSNPN, CDR2 SVGIG (reference sequence). CDR3 length: 11 residues. The germline V and J ends were trimmed by 0 bases and 2 bases, with 1 base remaining between them. CDR3 protein: CAWSVNYGYTF. CDR3 nucleotides: TGTGCCTGGAGTGTCAACTATGGCTACACCTTC.

The J gene is TRBJ1-5, the V gene TRBV4-1, with 8 bases lining up with TRBD1. Germline V lookup: CDR1 MGHRA, CDR2 YSYEKL. This CDR3 spans 14 amino acids. Trimming removed 4 bases from V and 5 bases from J; junction bases left unmatched: 4. CDR3 nucleotide sequence: TGCGCCAGCAGCCGCGGACAGGGTGATCAGCCCCAGCATTTT. Protein product: CASSRGQGDQPQHF.

The chain employs TRBV27 and TRBJ2-7; 9 bases are shared with TRBD2. Germline V gene data show CDR1 as MNHEY and CDR2 as SMNVEV (reference sequence). The CDR3 has 15 amino acids. Unmatched junction bases numbered 4, after V lost 0 bases and J lost 4 bases. CDR3 nucleotide sequence: TGTGCCAGCAGTTTATCGCGGGGGGGTAATTACGAGCAGTACTTC. It specifies CASSLSRGGNYEQYF.

The V and J genes are TRBV2 and TRBJ1-2; 8 bases are shared with TRBD1. The ends lost 2 bases at V and 4 bases at J; junction bases unmatched: 6. Per germline, CDR1 SNHLY and CDR2 FYNNEI. The CDR3 length is 15 residues. In nucleotides, the CDR3 is TGTGCCAGCAGTGAAACCTCCGGGACAGGCTATGGCTACACCTTC. This sequence encodes CASSETSGTGYGYTF.

The V and J genes are TRBV2 and TRBJ2-3; D call uncertain. The CDR3 is made up of 14 amino acids. V was cut by 6 bases and J by 1 base, with 11 bases left in between. Germline CDR1 and CDR2: SNHLY and FYNNEI. The CDR3 region is CASSPHIRTDTQYF. For the CDR3, the DNA is TGTGCCAGCAGCCCTCACATTCGCACAGATACGCAGTATTTT.

The V call is TRBV20-1, the J call TRBJ1-1; 9 bases map to TRBD1. The germline CDR1 and CDR2 sequences are DFQATT and SNEGSKA (reference sequence). The CDR3 is made up of 10 amino acids. J lost 13 bases, V lost 6 bases, and 6 bases had no gene match. The CDR3 DNA reads TGCAGTGCCTGCGGGACAGGGTGTTTCTTT. Translated: CSACGTGCFF.

The V call is TRBV12-3 or TRBV12-4, the J call TRBJ1-4; D remains ambiguous. The CDR3 is 13 residues long. V was shortened by 10 bases and J by 0 bases, with 9 bases between the two germline ends. Here the CDR3 reads CATQDSTNEKLFF. DNA for the CDR3: TGTGCCACCCAGGACTCAACTAATGAAAAACTGTTTTTT.